The 8 T cell receptor beta chains below come from one sample, sequenced in a study of cytomegalovirus exposure and HLA in healthy donors. The protocol was immunoSEQ multiplex PCR, while the TCRdb copy is restricted to in-frame clones and leaves out a portion. Of around 95,000 clones in the sample, 85% were seen once. The sequenced material came from PBMCs. Receptor source: a man between 18 and 35 years old in good health and CMV-seropositive.

The rearrangement uses TRBV5-1 and TRBJ2-1, with TRBD1 matching over 7 bases. This CDR3 is built from 14 residues. The V segment lost 4 bases and the J segment 3 bases; nucleotides outside the gene matches: 4. Germline assignment: CDR1 SGHRS and CDR2 YFSETQ. In DNA, the CDR3 is TGCGCCAGCAGCGTCCGGGACAGCTACAATGAGCAGTTCTTC. It yields the protein CASSVRDSYNEQFF. The full variable domain, in which reference TRBV5-1 and TRBJ2-1 provide the parts outside the CDR3, is KAGVTQTPRYLIKTRGQQVTLSCSPISGHRSVSWYQQTPGQGLQFLFEYFSETQRNKGNFPGRFSGRQFSNSRSEMNVSTLELGDSALYLCASSVRDSYNEQFFGPGTRLTVL.

The chain combines TRBV6-5 with TRBJ2-7; the match to TRBD1 covers 9 bases. J gave up 6 bases and V 6 bases, and 6 bases lay outside the gene matches. In germline, CDR1 is MNHEY, CDR2 SVGAGI. This CDR3 has 13 residues. The CDR3 here is CASRPGQGREQYV. CDR3 bases: TGTGCCAGCAGACCCGGACAGGGGCGCGAGCAGTACGTC.

The chain carries TRBV6-5 and TRBJ2-7; tentatively, D is TRBD2 (7 bases). Germline V lookup: CDR1 MNHEY, CDR2 SVGAGI. V shed 2 bases and J shed 2 bases, with 10 bases lying between them. There are 14 residues in the CDR3. In DNA form, the CDR3 reads TGTGCCAGCAGTTACGGGGAGGGGGCCTACGAGCAGTACTTC. It is translated as CASSYGEGAYEQYF.

This clone was seen more than once but under ten times. The chain combines TRBV9 with TRBJ2-7; TRBD1 matches at 8 bases. Germline lookup yields CDR1 SGDLS and CDR2 YYNGEE. Trimming took 4 bases from V and 3 from J; bases not matched to a gene: 6. The CDR3 is made up of 14 amino acids. The CDR3 spells CASSNSGGGYEQYF. The CDR3 DNA follows: TGTGCCAGCAGCAACTCAGGGGGCGGCTACGAGCAGTACTTC.

The gene calls are TRBV15 and TRBJ2-3; no definite D call. V dropped 1 base and J dropped 5 bases, with 10 bases sitting between them. The germline CDR1 and CDR2 sequences are LNHNV and YYDKDF (reference sequence). The CDR3 contains 14 residues. CDR3 loop: CATSRVPQVDTQYF. The CDR3 region has the DNA TGTGCCACCAGCAGAGTACCCCAGGTAGATACGCAGTATTTT.

The rearrangement links TRBV27 to TRBJ2-3; 8 positions agree with TRBD1. Trimming removed 6 bases from V and 4 bases from J; junction bases left unmatched: 0. The CDR3 sequence is 12 residues long. Germline V gene data show CDR1 as MNHEY and CDR2 as SMNVEV (reference sequence). CDR3 amino acids: CASRTGADTQYF. The CDR3 DNA is TGTGCCAGCAGGACAGGGGCAGATACGCAGTATTTT.

The chain combines TRBV6-6 with TRBJ1-2, with TRBD1 identical over 12 bases. The germline CDR1 and CDR2 sequences are MNHNY and SVGAGI (reference sequence). The CDR3 consists of 15 residues. Unmatched junction bases numbered 3, after V lost 6 bases and J lost 1 base. The chain's CDR3 is CASRGTGGDNYGYTF. The CDR3 nucleotides read TGTGCCAGCAGAGGGACAGGGGGCGATAACTATGGCTACACCTTC.

The CDR3 reads CASSSTGERTYEQYV. CDR3 DNA: TGTGCCAGCAGTTCTACAGGGGAAAGGACCTACGAGCAGTACGTC. The chain has TRBV27 and TRBJ2-7, with 7 nucleotides matching TRBD1. Germline V CDR1 and CDR2: MNHEY, SMNVEV (reference sequence). The CDR3 runs to 15 residues. The V segment lost 4 bases and the J segment 2 bases; nucleotides outside the gene matches: 8.